The 10 T cell receptor beta chains in this list originate from one sample, sequenced in a study of T cells in Graves' hyperthyroidism and ophthalmopathy. TCR beta CDR3 sequences were amplified from RNA transcripts. HTBI primers were used for first-round RT-PCR of the TCR CDR3. Via MiXCR, TCRdb re-called the multiplex PCR reads, giving one row per CDR3 protein. The table records about 96,000 distinct CDR3 sequences, roughly half of them present only once. The sequencing input was blood. Receptors were obtained from a middle-aged woman with Graves' hyperthyroidism.

This clonotype was detected many times. The chain combines TRBV12-5 with TRBJ2-2; D is possibly TRBD1 (6 bases). Trimming left V 3 bases short and J 2 bases short, with 13 bases between. The V gene's germline CDR1 is LGHNT and CDR2 FRNRAP. The CDR3 length is 16 residues. CDR3 bases: TGTGCTAGTGGTTTTCGTACAGGGCCTAACACCGGGGAGCTGTTTTTT. This translates into CASGFRTGPNTGELFF.

This clonotype was counted at least ten times. The CDR3: CASSVGLAGGTDTQYF. CDR3 coding DNA: TGTGCCAGCAGCGTAGGACTAGCGGGAGGCACAGATACGCAGTATTTT. J is TRBJ2-3 and V is TRBV7-2; TRBD2 matches at 13 bases. The CDR3 sequence is 16 residues long. Looked up from germline, CDR1 is SGHTA and CDR2 is FQGNSA. J gave up 1 base and V 5 bases, and 3 bases lay outside the gene matches.

The sample holds a few counts of this clonotype. The V gene is TRBV7-9, the J gene TRBJ1-1; 9 nucleotides match TRBD1. CDR1 is SEHNR and CDR2 is FQNEAQ in the germline V gene (reference sequence). The CDR3 contains 15 residues. The junction had 9 bases not matched to a gene; V was cut back by 6 bases and J by 4 bases. DNA of the CDR3: TGTGCCAGCAGTACCTTCGGGACAGGGTTCACTGAAGCTTTCTTT. Translated, it gives CASSTFGTGFTEAFF.

The V and J genes are TRBV7-9 and TRBJ2-2, with 14 bases matching TRBD2. This CDR3 contains 18 residues. Germline CDR1 is SEHNR and CDR2 is FQNEAQ (reference sequence). The V gene end was trimmed by 6 bases and the J gene end by 5 bases; junction bases not matched to a gene: 11. CDR3 DNA sequence: TGTGCCAGCAGTTCCTGGACTAGCGGGAGGTATCGGACCGGGGAGCTGTTTTTT. Its protein product is CASSSWTSGRYRTGELFF. Full variable domain (remainder filled in from reference TRBV7-9 and TRBJ2-2): DTGVSQNPRHKITKRGQNVTFRCDPISEHNRLYWYRQTLGQGPEFLTYFQNEAQLEKSRLLSDRFSAERPKGSFSTLEIQRTEQGDSAMYLCASSSWTSGRYRTGELFFGEGSRLTVL.

This clonotype has a single count. This chain connects TRBV7-2 to TRBJ2-7, with TRBD2 matching over 10 bases. The V and J ends lost 4 bases and 3 bases, in that order; junction bases with no gene match: 6. In germline, CDR1 is SGHTA, CDR2 FQGNSA. This CDR3 contains 15 residues. The CDR3 reads CASSSLAGGLYEQYF. The CDR3 DNA follows: TGTGCCAGCAGCTCATTAGCGGGAGGCCTCTACGAGCAGTACTTC.

There are many counts of this clonotype. The rearrangement uses TRBV3-1 and TRBJ2-2; TRBD2 agrees at 7 bases. Germline lookup yields CDR1 LGHDT and CDR2 YNNKEL (reference sequence). This CDR3 is built from 13 residues. Trimming took 5 bases from V and 4 from J; bases not matched to a gene: 1. The DNA of the CDR3 is TGTGCCAGCAGCTGGACTAGCACCGGGGAGCTGTTTTTT. This codes for CASSWTSTGELFF.

This sequence joins TRBV29-1 and TRBJ2-5, with TRBD2 matching over 13 bases. Losses at the gene ends were 5 bases for V and 5 bases for J; bases not matched to a gene: 8. Germline lookup yields CDR1 SQVTM and CDR2 ANQGSEA. This CDR3 has 15 residues. The CDR3 reads CSVTGLAGSLETQYF. CDR3 nucleotides: TGCAGCGTTACGGGACTAGCGGGAAGTTTGGAGACCCAGTACTTC.

The rearrangement uses TRBV7-8 and TRBJ2-5, with D possibly being TRBD2 (5 bases). Trimming took 3 bases from V and 10 from J, leaving 21 bases between them. The CDR3 is made up of 15 amino acids. The germline gives CDR1 SGHVS, CDR2 FQNEAQ. The CDR3 sequence is CASSFGVERPQDQYF. In nucleotides, the CDR3 is TGTGCCAGCAGCTTCGGGGTGGAGCGCCCCCAGGACCAGTACTTC.

This chain connects TRBV2 to TRBJ2-2; D could derive from TRBD1 or TRBD2 (7 bases each). This CDR3 is built from 15 residues. Trimming took off 6 bases at V and 2 bases at J, with 13 bases between the two ends. The germline V gene has CDR1 SNHLY and CDR2 FYNNEI. CDR3 in amino acids: CASSGGTDNTGELFF. The CDR3 nucleotides are TGTGCCAGCAGCGGGGGGACAGACAACACCGGGGAGCTGTTTTTT.

The table lists this clonotype with a few counts. This rearrangement joins TRBV5-1 to TRBJ1-5; 7 nucleotides agree with TRBD1. The CDR3 loop spans 15 amino acids. V gave up 0 bases and J gave up 7 bases; unmatched junction bases: 7. Germline CDR1 reads SGHRS; CDR2 reads YFSETQ. The CDR3, as DNA: TGCGCCAGCAGCTTGGCCGGGCAGGGGGGACAGCCCCAGCATTTT. It yields the protein CASSLAGQGGQPQHF.